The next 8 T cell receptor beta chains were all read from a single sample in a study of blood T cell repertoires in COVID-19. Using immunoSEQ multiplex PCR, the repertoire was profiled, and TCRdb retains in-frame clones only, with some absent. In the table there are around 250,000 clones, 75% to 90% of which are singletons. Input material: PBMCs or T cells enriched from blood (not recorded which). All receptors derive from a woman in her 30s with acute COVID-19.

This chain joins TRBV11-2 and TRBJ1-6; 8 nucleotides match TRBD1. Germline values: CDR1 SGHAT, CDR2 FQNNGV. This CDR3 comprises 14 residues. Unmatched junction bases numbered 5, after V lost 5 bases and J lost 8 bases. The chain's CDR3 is CASSRTGRYSPLHF. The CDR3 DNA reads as TGTGCCAGCAGCAGGACAGGGAGGTATTCACCCCTCCACTTT.

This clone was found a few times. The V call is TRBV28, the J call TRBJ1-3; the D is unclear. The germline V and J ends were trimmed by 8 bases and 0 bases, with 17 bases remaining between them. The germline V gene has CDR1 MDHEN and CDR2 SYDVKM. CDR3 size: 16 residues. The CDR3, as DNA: TGTGCCAGCGTGGGCGCATCCCTGAGCTCTGGAAACACCATATATTTT. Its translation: CASVGASLSSGNTIYF.

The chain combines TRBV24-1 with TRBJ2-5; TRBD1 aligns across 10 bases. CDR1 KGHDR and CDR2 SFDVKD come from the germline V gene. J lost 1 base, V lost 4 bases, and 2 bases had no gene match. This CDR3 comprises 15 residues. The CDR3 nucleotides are TGTGCCACCAGTGAATGGGACAGGGGCCAAGAGACCCAGTACTTC. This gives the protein CATSEWDRGQETQYF.

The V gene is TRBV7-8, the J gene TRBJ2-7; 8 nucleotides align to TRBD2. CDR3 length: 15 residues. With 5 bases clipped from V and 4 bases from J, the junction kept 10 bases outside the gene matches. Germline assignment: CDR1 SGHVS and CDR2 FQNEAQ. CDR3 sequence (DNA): TGTGCCAGCAGCCCGCCGGGACTAGTTGCTTACGAGCAGTACTTC. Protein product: CASSPPGLVAYEQYF.

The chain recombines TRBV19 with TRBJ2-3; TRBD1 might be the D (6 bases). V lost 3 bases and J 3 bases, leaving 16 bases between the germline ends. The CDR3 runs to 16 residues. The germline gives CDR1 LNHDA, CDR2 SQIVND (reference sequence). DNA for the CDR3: TGTGCCAGTAGTATTGACCCAAGAGGGGGTACAGATACGCAGTATTTT. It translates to CASSIDPRGGTDTQYF.

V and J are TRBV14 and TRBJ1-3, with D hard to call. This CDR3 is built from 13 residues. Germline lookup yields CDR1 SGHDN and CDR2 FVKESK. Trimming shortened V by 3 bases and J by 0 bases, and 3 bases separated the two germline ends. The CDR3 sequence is CASSHNSGNTIYF. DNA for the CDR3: TGTGCCAGCAGCCATAACTCTGGAAACACCATATATTTT. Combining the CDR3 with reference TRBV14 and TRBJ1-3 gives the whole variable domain EAGVTQFPSHSVIEKGQTVTLRCDPISGHDNLYWYRRVMGKEIKFLLHFVKESKQDESGMPNNRFLAERTGGTYSTLKVQPAELEDSGVYFCASSHNSGNTIYFGEGSWLTVV.

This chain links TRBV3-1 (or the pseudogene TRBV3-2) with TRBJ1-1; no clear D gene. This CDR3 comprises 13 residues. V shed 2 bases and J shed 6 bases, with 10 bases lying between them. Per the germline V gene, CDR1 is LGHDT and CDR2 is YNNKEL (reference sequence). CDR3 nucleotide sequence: TGTGCCAGCAGCCAAAGGATGGGAGCTGAAGCTTTCTTT. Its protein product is CASSQRMGAEAFF.

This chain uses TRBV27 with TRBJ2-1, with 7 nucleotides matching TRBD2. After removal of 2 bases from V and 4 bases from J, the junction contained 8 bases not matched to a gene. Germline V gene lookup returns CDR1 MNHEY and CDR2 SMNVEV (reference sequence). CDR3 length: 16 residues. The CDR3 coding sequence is TGTGCCAGCAGTTTAGAAGGGACTAACCGATACAATGAGCAGTTCTTC. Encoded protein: CASSLEGTNRYNEQFF.